This TCR beta chain was sequenced during a study of blood T cells in healthy people across ages. Combining a sample-barcoded 5' primer with a J-beta primer mix, a second PCR ran for roughly 7 to 12 cycles. MiXCR, run by TCRdb on the 5' RACE reads, gives a single entry per CDR3 protein. The table shows about 1,400,000 distinct CDR3 sequences, with around 42% occurring only once. CDR3 size: 12 residues. Germline V gene sequence: CDR1 LGHDT, CDR2 YNNKEL (reference sequence). The V and J ends lost 3 bases and 8 bases respectively, with 9 bases between them. The J gene is TRBJ2-3, the V gene TRBV3-1; tentative D call: TRBD2 (5 bases). The sample taken for sequencing was blood. This TCR derives from a woman under 30 in good health. CDR3 residues: CASSHGEGTQYF. CDR3 nucleotide sequence: TGTGCCAGCAGCCACGGTGAGGGTACGCAGTATTTT.